This T cell receptor (beta chain) is from a study of blood T cell repertoires in COVID-19. Trimming pared 5 bases from V and 10 bases from J, leaving 12 bases between. Per germline, CDR1 SEHNR and CDR2 FQNEAQ (reference sequence). The CDR3 has 12 residues. The method was immunoSEQ multiplex PCR; TCRdb's version includes in-frame clones alone and lacks a portion of them. There are a few hundred thousand clones in the sample; under 85% occur only once, and around 5.1% lies in the top ten. The clonotype was recovered from a woman between 50 and 59 years old who had recovered from COVID-19. The material sequenced was PBMCs or T cells enriched from blood (not recorded which). V gene TRBV7-9 combines with J gene TRBJ2-1; no clear D. The CDR3: CASSPVLQEQFF. CDR3 nucleotides: TGTGCCAGCAGCCCCGTTCTACAGGAGCAGTTCTTC.